Following are 30 T cell receptor beta chains from one sample sequenced in a study of T-cell memory formation after mild COVID-19. TCRdb analysed the 5' RACE reads with MiXCR anew, one entry per CDR3 protein. The sample lists about 14,000 distinct CDR3 sequences; under 25% were seen once. Sequencing input: PBMCs or a T cell subset sorted from them (not recorded which). These receptors were collected from an adult woman who had mild COVID-19 (a few samples of this study predate the infection). Cell type and time point are not known.

This clonotype was recorded many times. The J gene is TRBJ2-7, the V gene TRBV7-9, with TRBD1 matching over 10 bases. V dropped 5 bases and J dropped 1; count of bases not matched to a gene: 5. Germline CDR1 SEHNR, CDR2 FQNEAQ (reference sequence). This CDR3 is built from 15 residues. The CDR3 DNA reads as TGTGCCAGCAGCAACTGGACAGGGGGGTCCTACGAGCAGTACTTC. Encoded protein: CASSNWTGGSYEQYF.

This clonotype was seen repeatedly, ten times or more. V usage is TRBV11-2 and J usage is TRBJ2-3; 8 bases agree with TRBD2. The V and J ends lost 5 bases and 3 bases, in that order; junction bases with no gene match: 7. This CDR3 contains 15 residues. Germline-derived CDR1 and CDR2 are SGHAT and FQNNGV. DNA for the CDR3: TGTGCCAGCAGCCTACGGACTAGCTCGACAGATACGCAGTATTTT. Amino acid sequence: CASSLRTSSTDTQYF. The full variable domain, in which reference TRBV11-2 and TRBJ2-3 provide the parts outside the CDR3, is EAGVAQSPRYKIIEKRQSVAFWCNPISGHATLYWYQQILGQGPKLLIQFQNNGVVDDSQLPKDRFSAERLKGVDSTLKIQPAKLEDSAVYLCASSLRTSSTDTQYFGPGTRLTVL.

This sequence joins TRBV9 and TRBJ2-5; D gene ambiguous. V lost 0 bases and J 1 base, leaving 4 bases between the germline ends. The CDR3 runs 13 residues. Germline lookup yields CDR1 SGDLS and CDR2 YYNGEE. DNA for the CDR3: TGTGCCAGCAGCGTAGGGTTCCAAGAGACCCAGTACTTC. It specifies CASSVGFQETQYF. The variable domain in full, completed from reference TRBV9 and TRBJ2-5, reads DSGVTQTPKHLITATGQRVTLRCSPRSGDLSVYWYQQSLDQGLQFLIQYYNGEERAKGNILERFSAQQFPDLHSELNLSSLELGDSALYFCASSVGFQETQYFGPGTRLLVL.

This clonotype has at least ten counts. The chain has TRBV6-5 and TRBJ2-7, with 10 nucleotides matching TRBD1. Germline lookup yields CDR1 MNHEY and CDR2 SVGAGI. The V gene end was trimmed by 2 bases and the J gene end by 3 bases; junction bases not matched to a gene: 4. The CDR3 spans 15 residues. In DNA form, the CDR3 reads TGTGCCAGCAGTTACGCGGACAGGGGGGACTACGAGCAGTACTTC. Translating gives CASSYADRGDYEQYF.

This clonotype was detected ten times or more. V usage is TRBV5-1 and J usage is TRBJ2-1, with 8 nucleotides matching TRBD1. Germline values: CDR1 SGHRS, CDR2 YFSETQ. The CDR3 extends over 15 amino acids. After removal of 5 bases from V and 6 bases from J, the junction contained 10 bases not matched to a gene. CDR3 region: CASSQGQGLGNEQFF. The CDR3 DNA follows: TGCGCCAGCAGTCAAGGACAGGGACTTGGCAATGAGCAGTTCTTC.

This clonotype was seen ten or more times. V is TRBV12-3 or TRBV12-4 and J is TRBJ2-3; D is unresolved. Trimming took 5 bases from V and 4 from J, leaving 10 bases between them. This CDR3 has 13 residues. The CDR3 DNA reads TGTGCCAGCAGTCTAGGTGGCGCAGATACGCAGTATTTT. Translating gives CASSLGGADTQYF.

The chain has TRBV12-3 or TRBV12-4 and TRBJ2-7; a possible D gene is TRBD2 (6 bases). V gave up 5 bases and J gave up 6 bases, with 11 bases separating them. The CDR3 totals 12 residues. The CDR3 sequence: CASSQPGGEQYF. CDR3 coding DNA: TGTGCCAGCAGTCAACCCGGGGGCGAGCAGTACTTC.

This clonotype showed up many times. The gene calls are TRBV7-9 and TRBJ2-5, with TRBD2 matching 7 bases. The J segment lost 5 bases and the V segment lost 5 bases, leaving 11 bases of the junction unmatched. The CDR3 is 15 amino acids. Germline V CDR1 and CDR2: SEHNR, FQNEAQ (reference sequence). The CDR3 loop is CASSSTSVGVETQYF. The CDR3 DNA reads as TGTGCCAGCAGCAGTACTAGCGTAGGCGTGGAGACCCAGTACTTC. Full variable domain (outside the CDR3, taken from reference TRBV7-9 and TRBJ2-5): DTGVSQNPRHKITKRGQNVTFRCDPISEHNRLYWYRQTLGQGPEFLTYFQNEAQLEKSRLLSDRFSAERPKGSFSTLEIQRTEQGDSAMYLCASSSTSVGVETQYFGPGTRLLVL.

This clonotype was found many times. J is TRBJ1-2 and V is TRBV5-1, with TRBD1 identical over 7 bases. With V trimmed by 0 bases and J by 8 bases, 13 bases remained unmatched. This CDR3 is built from 16 residues. Germline lookup yields CDR1 SGHRS and CDR2 YFSETQ. CDR3 region: CASSLGHRDSSYGYTF. The CDR3 DNA reads as TGCGCCAGCAGCTTGGGCCACCGGGACAGTTCTTACGGCTACACCTTC.

This clonotype is categorized as medium-sized (0.01 to 0.1%). The gene calls are TRBV29-1 and TRBJ2-1; 9 nucleotides match TRBD2. V lost 6 bases to trimming and J lost 2 bases; unmatched junction nucleotides: 8. Germline CDR1 is SQVTM and CDR2 is ANQGSEA. The CDR3 consists of 15 residues. CDR3 region: CSVAGGPFAYNEQFF. The DNA for the CDR3 is TGCAGCGTCGCGGGGGGGCCGTTCGCCTACAATGAGCAGTTCTTC.

This clonotype qualifies as medium-sized (0.01 to 0.1%). J is TRBJ2-1 and V is TRBV15; 7 bases align to TRBD1. CDR1 is LNHNV and CDR2 is YYDKDF in the germline V gene (reference sequence). This CDR3 region has 13 residues. J lost 7 bases, V lost 1 base, and 1 base had no gene match. The CDR3 loop is CATSRAGGNEQFF. For the CDR3, the DNA is TGTGCCACCAGCAGAGCAGGGGGTAATGAGCAGTTCTTC.

At least ten counts were recorded for this clonotype. The CDR3 coding sequence is TGCGCCAGCAGCTCGGGACAGGGAGATACTGAAGCTTTCTTT. Translating gives CASSSGQGDTEAFF. The chain is built from TRBV5-1 and TRBJ1-1; 9 nucleotides align to TRBD1. Germline CDR1 and CDR2: SGHRS and YFSETQ. V was pared by 3 bases and J by 5 bases, with 5 bases of the junction left unmatched. CDR3 length equals 14 residues.

This clonotype has ten or more counts. The chain employs TRBV29-1 and TRBJ1-2; TRBD1 matches at 7 bases. CDR1 is SQVTM and CDR2 is ANQGSEA in the germline V gene. V dropped 6 bases and J dropped 8; count of bases not matched to a gene: 6. The CDR3 has 11 amino acids. CDR3 amino acids: CSVGQSTGYTF. The CDR3, as DNA: TGCAGCGTGGGACAGTCAACCGGCTACACCTTC.

The chain links TRBV6-5 to TRBJ2-3, with D perhaps TRBD1 or TRBD2 (5 bases each). The CDR3 is 14 amino acids. The germline CDR1 and CDR2 sequences are MNHEY and SVGAGI. Trimming took off 2 bases at V and 4 bases at J, with 10 bases between the two ends. CDR3 sequence: CASSYIGGSDTQYF. The DNA for the CDR3 is TGTGCCAGCAGTTACATTGGGGGATCAGATACGCAGTATTTT.

This chain links TRBV12-3 or TRBV12-4 with TRBJ2-3; no firm D call. Trimming took 7 bases from V and 4 from J, leaving 6 bases between them. The CDR3 runs 11 residues. The CDR3 protein is CASMGSDTQYF. CDR3 in DNA: TGTGCCAGCATGGGATCAGATACGCAGTATTTT.

This clonotype was picked up many times. The chain recombines TRBV7-6 with TRBJ1-1, with 7 positions matching TRBD1. Germline CDR1 reads SGHVS; CDR2 reads FNYEAQ. With 5 bases clipped from V and 1 base from J, the junction kept 13 bases outside the gene matches. This CDR3 has 17 residues. DNA for the CDR3: TGTGCCAGCAGCCGTAGACAGGGTGGGGAACAGAACACTGAAGCTTTCTTT. It codes for CASSRRQGGEQNTEAFF. Using reference TRBV7-6 and TRBJ1-1 for the parts outside the CDR3, the full variable domain is GAGVSQSPRYKVTKRGQDVALRCDPISGHVSLYWYRQALGQGPEFLTYFNYEAQQDKSGLPNDRFSAERPEGSISTLTIQRTEQRDSAMYRCASSRRQGGEQNTEAFFGQGTRLTVV.

The chain has TRBV3-1 and TRBJ2-4; 9 nucleotides match TRBD2. Unmatched junction bases numbered 5, after V lost 1 base and J lost 1 base. The CDR3 runs to 17 residues. Germline values: CDR1 LGHDT, CDR2 YNNKEL (reference sequence). This CDR3 is CASSQGWRGGAKNIQYF. In DNA form, the CDR3 reads TGTGCCAGCAGCCAAGGGTGGCGGGGGGGCGCCAAAAACATTCAGTACTTC.

This clonotype was seen at least ten times. This rearrangement joins TRBV6-5 to TRBJ1-1; D possibly corresponds to TRBD1 (5 bases). The CDR3 is 16 amino acids. Trimming took off 6 bases at V and 5 bases at J, with 22 bases between the two ends. CDR1 MNHEY and CDR2 SVGAGI come from the germline V gene. This chain's CDR3 is CASSPWGNLRETEAFF. CDR3 sequence (DNA): TGTGCCAGCAGCCCCTGGGGGAATTTAAGGGAAACTGAAGCTTTCTTT.

At least ten counts were recorded for this clonotype. The chain is built from TRBV4-1 and TRBJ2-5; 9 bases are a match to TRBD1. The CDR3 sequence is 18 residues long. V was clipped by 4 bases and J by 5 bases; unmatched bases: 17. Looked up from germline, CDR1 is MGHRA and CDR2 is YSYEKL. The CDR3 is CASSPRDRDPPSGETQYF. The DNA for the CDR3 is TGCGCCAGCAGCCCGAGGGACAGGGACCCCCCATCCGGGGAGACCCAGTACTTC.

This clonotype has a count of ten or more. The chain combines TRBV11-2 with TRBJ2-2; D ambiguous. With 5 bases removed from V and 7 bases from J, the gap between germline ends came to 11 bases. The CDR3 length is 13 residues. CDR1 is SGHAT, CDR2 FQNNGV, per germline. The CDR3 region is CASSITGIGELFF. The CDR3 DNA follows: TGTGCCAGCAGCATCACTGGGATCGGGGAGCTGTTTTTT.

This clonotype was detected many times. The V gene is TRBV9, the J gene TRBJ2-7; D not resolved. This CDR3 spans 14 amino acids. Trimming pared 0 bases from V and 2 bases from J, leaving 9 bases between. Germline V lookup: CDR1 SGDLS, CDR2 YYNGEE. The CDR3 sequence: CASSVAPGTYEQYF. The CDR3 DNA follows: TGTGCCAGCAGCGTAGCTCCAGGTACCTACGAGCAGTACTTC.

This clonotype appeared many times. The chain couples TRBV5-1 to TRBJ2-7, with unresolved D. There are 15 residues in the CDR3. CDR1 is SGHRS and CDR2 is YFSETQ in the germline V gene. V lost 0 bases, J lost 2 bases, and 12 bases lay in between. CDR3 DNA sequence: TGCGCCAGCAGCTTGGCTTCTAACGTTGCCTACGAGCAGTACTTC. Its protein is CASSLASNVAYEQYF. Full variable domain (rest looked up from reference TRBV5-1 and TRBJ2-7): KAGVTQTPRYLIKTRGQQVTLSCSPISGHRSVSWYQQTPGQGLQFLFEYFSETQRNKGNFPGRFSGRQFSNSRSEMNVSTLELGDSALYLCASSLASNVAYEQYFGPGTRLTVT.

This clonotype has a count of ten or more. The chain is built from TRBV5-4 and TRBJ2-1, with a tentative D call TRBD2 (6 bases). Germline lookup yields CDR1 SGHNT and CDR2 YYREEE (reference sequence). V dropped 4 bases and J dropped 0 bases, with 11 bases sitting between them. The CDR3 covers 15 residues. CDR3 amino acids: CASSPAGPSYNEQFF. The CDR3 nucleotides read TGTGCCAGCAGCCCAGCGGGTCCCTCCTACAATGAGCAGTTCTTC.

This clonotype was found many times. At one end the junction does not follow the germline gene, possibly because of a read error. The rearrangement uses TRBV5-1 and TRBJ2-1; D is perhaps TRBD1 or TRBD2 (5 bases each). CDR3 length: 16 amino acids. Germline CDR1 is SGHRS and CDR2 is YFSETQ. CDR3 sequence reads: CASRLGPVDDFNEQFF. The CDR3 bases are TGCGCCAGCAGATTGGGACCTGTCGATGATTTCAATGAGCAGTTCTTC.

This clonotype has at least ten counts. CDR3: CASSLEWGIEGPYNEQFF. The CDR3 nucleotides are TGCGCCAGCAGCTTGGAGTGGGGTATCGAGGGCCCCTACAATGAGCAGTTCTTC. This rearrangement joins TRBV5-1 to TRBJ2-1; D might be TRBD2 (5 bases). Germline V gene data show CDR1 as SGHRS and CDR2 as YFSETQ. Trimming shortened V by 0 bases and J by 2 bases, and 18 bases separated the two germline ends. The length of the CDR3 is 18 residues. Using reference TRBV5-1 and TRBJ2-1 for the parts outside the CDR3, the full variable domain is KAGVTQTPRYLIKTRGQQVTLSCSPISGHRSVSWYQQTPGQGLQFLFEYFSETQRNKGNFPGRFSGRQFSNSRSEMNVSTLELGDSALYLCASSLEWGIEGPYNEQFFGPGTRLTVL.

At least ten counts were recorded for this clonotype. CDR3 nucleotide sequence: TGTGCCAGTAGTACCAGCGGGGGTTCGGGCAATCAGCCCCAGCATTTT. Translation: CASSTSGGSGNQPQHF. The chain is built from TRBV19 and TRBJ1-5, with a possible D match to TRBD1 (5 bases). Germline V gene data show CDR1 as LNHDA and CDR2 as SQIVND (reference sequence). Trimming stripped 4 bases from V and 2 bases from J, with 15 bases between. There are 16 residues in the CDR3.

At least ten counts were recorded for this clonotype. The chain carries TRBV4-3 and TRBJ2-3, with TRBD2 as a possible D gene (5 bases). Trimming pared 4 bases from V and 4 bases from J, leaving 18 bases between. Looked up from germline, CDR1 is LGHNA and CDR2 is YSLEER. The CDR3 has 16 residues. This CDR3 is CASSRYFEGVADTQYF. In nucleotides, the CDR3 is TGCGCCAGCAGCCGATATTTTGAGGGAGTGGCAGATACGCAGTATTTT.

At least ten counts were recorded for this clonotype. The chain links TRBV10-2 to TRBJ2-7; D tentatively fits TRBD1 or TRBD2 (5 bases each). Trimming shortened V by 4 bases and J by 7 bases, and 14 bases separated the two germline ends. The CDR3 sequence is 13 residues long. From germline, CDR1 is WSHSY and CDR2 SAAADI. CDR3 bases: TGCGCCAGCAGTGGGGACGGGGCTTGGGAGCAGTACTTC. Its protein product is CASSGDGAWEQYF.

In its sample, this clonotype was seen many times. The CDR3 region is CSARGGVFFYEQYF. CDR3 sequence (DNA): TGCAGTGCTAGAGGAGGGGTGTTCTTCTACGAGCAGTACTTC. V gene TRBV20-1 combines with J gene TRBJ2-7; D could derive from TRBD1 or TRBD2 (5 bases each). Between the trimmed V and J ends, which lost 1 base and 3 bases, there was a span of 13 bases. The CDR3 length is 14 residues. The germline gives CDR1 DFQATT, CDR2 SNEGSKA (reference sequence).

This clonotype has at least ten counts. The J gene is TRBJ2-3, the V gene TRBV6-1; TRBD1 or TRBD2 may be the D gene (5 bases each). V dropped 7 bases and J dropped 2 bases, with 16 bases sitting between them. CDR1 and CDR2 from the germline V gene are MNHNS and SASEGT. The CDR3 sequence is 15 residues long. CDR3 residues: CASTTRDRYTDTQYF. The CDR3 DNA follows: TGTGCCAGCACCACCCGGGACCGATACACAGATACGCAGTATTTT.